Reported below is one T cell receptor (beta chain). Its specificity is not known. Because the CDR3's place on the DNA is in doubt, the DNA is left out and the CDR3 is given as listed by TCRdb. Next came a second PCR, run for about 6 to 12 cycles, which used a sample-barcoded 5' primer along with a J-beta primer mix. TCRdb fed the 5' RACE reads into MiXCR, producing one record per CDR3 protein. The data hold 1.5 million to 2 million distinct CDR3 sequences, with 40% to 55% observed a single time. This specimen belongs to a study of blood T cells in healthy people across ages. Study-wide results and limits: CMV status of donors was not determined, possibly confounding expanded clonotype changes.

The CDR3 adds up to 12 amino acids, both ends counted. CDR1 DFQATT and CDR2 SNEGSKA come from the germline V gene (reference sequence). Input material: blood. V gene TRBV20-1 combines with J gene TRBJ1-2; TRBD1 is the table's D call and was not checked against the DNA. This receptor was obtained from a woman in her 40s in good health. The chain's CDR3 is CSPSTGGYGCTF.